This T cell receptor beta chain stems from a study of cytomegalovirus exposure and HLA in healthy donors (dated by TCRdb to the late 2010s). For context, the study as a whole: According to a later analysis, one platform produced both the roughly 110 validation repertoires and the roughly 650 repertoires of the first cohort. The study was designed to test whether signatures of past pathogen exposure could be identified by cataloging public T cell receptors. Besides the first cohort of 666 subjects, a separate validation cohort made up of roughly 120 different subjects was used. The study combined high-throughput TCR immunosequencing, statistical association of individual TCRs with disease status, and machine learning to predict cytomegalovirus infection status.

The full study reports these points: According to the authors, the approach could potentially be generalized to other disease states and immunological phenotypes. Most TCR sequences were seen in very few donors, while some public TCRs were found in many individuals. Subsequent analysis determined that TCRs grouped into clusters in the first cohort also showed a tendency toward co-occurrence across the 120 validation repertoires, and about 93% of cluster scores exceeded 0. A few of the identified cytomegalovirus-associated TCR beta chains were confirmed in vitro to be specific for cytomegalovirus antigens. Cytomegalovirus status was reported to be diagnosed by the classifier with high specificity and sensitivity in both the original and validation cohorts. A total of fewer than 200 TCR beta chains were listed by the study as associated with cytomegalovirus. The validation cohort had no HLA typing available for a later analysis, so co-occurrence within that cohort was assessed over all 130 or so repertoires.

Regarding this clone: This clone's antigen is unknown. Per-base quality was not reported, and no clone a single base away is much larger than it.

Trimming removed 1 base from V and 0 bases from J; the gene matches leave 2 bases unexplained. The CDR3, cysteine through phenylalanine, is 16 amino acids long. The DNA shown is the 48-base CDR3, in frame from base 1. According to the germline V gene, CDR1 reads SGHVS and CDR2 reads FQNEAQ. Separate from the approximately 700-subject first cohort, the validation cohort of 90 to 150 subjects was the group to which the donors belonged. Library construction relied on the immunoSEQ multiplex PCR assay. In the paper's pipeline: A statistical classification framework was developed to diagnose cytomegalovirus status using the catalog of TCR beta chain sequences. TCRdb stores this immuneACCESS table with in-frame sequences only. Part of the clones is absent; in the studies checked, under half of the shortfall reflects unresolved V genes, and no reason is known for the rest. From that table come the V and J calls and clone size; the DNA was used to work out D and trimming. This sample comprises approximately 120,000 clones, about 87% of them detected only once. Under 2% of the sample is taken by the ten largest.

The origin of this receptor is a woman aged 18-29 years in good health and CMV-seronegative. Recombination connected TRBV7-8 to TRBJ2-3; 9 nucleotides in the junction match TRBD2. Sequenced input: PBMCs. The nucleotides read TGTGCCAGCAGCTTAGGGCTAGCGGGGAGCACAGATACGCAGTATTTT. It codes for CASSLGLAGSTDTQYF.